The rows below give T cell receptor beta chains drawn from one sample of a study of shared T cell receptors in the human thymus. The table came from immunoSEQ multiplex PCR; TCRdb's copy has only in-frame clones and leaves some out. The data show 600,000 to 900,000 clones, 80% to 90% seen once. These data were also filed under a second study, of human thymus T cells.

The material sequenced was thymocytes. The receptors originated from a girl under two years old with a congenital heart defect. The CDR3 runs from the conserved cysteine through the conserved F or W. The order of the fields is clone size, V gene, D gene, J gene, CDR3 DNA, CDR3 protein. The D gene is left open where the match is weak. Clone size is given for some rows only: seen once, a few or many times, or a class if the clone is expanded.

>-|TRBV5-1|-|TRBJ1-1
TGCGCCAGCAGGACCACTGACAGGAGGAACACTGAAGCTTTCTTT
CASRTTDRRNTEAFF
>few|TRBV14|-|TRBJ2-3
TGTGCCAGCAGCCCCCCAAGGGGCGACACAGATACGCAGTATTTT
CASSPPRGDTDTQYF
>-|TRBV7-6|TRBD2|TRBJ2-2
TGTGCCAGCAGCTTAGGGGGACTAGCGAAGAACACCGGGGAGCTGTTTTTT
CASSLGGLAKNTGELFF
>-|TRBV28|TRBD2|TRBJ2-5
TGTGCCAGCAGTTTTAGTCGGCTAGCGGGGGGGGAGACCCAGTACTTC
CASSFSRLAGGETQYF
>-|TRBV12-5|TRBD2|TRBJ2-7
TGTGCTAGTGGTTTAACCGGGACTAGAAAATCGGCTAGTGACGAGCAGTACTTC
CASGLTGTRKSASDEQYF
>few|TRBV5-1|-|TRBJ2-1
TGCGCCAGCGATAACCCGGACAGCCACAGGAATGAGCAGTTCTTC
CASDNPDSHRNEQFF
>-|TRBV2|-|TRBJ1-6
TGTGCCAGCAGCGAACCCCAAAGCGGGGGTAGCTCCTATAATTCACCCCTCCACTTT
CASSEPQSGGSSYNSPLHF
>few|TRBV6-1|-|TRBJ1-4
TGTGCCCTCTTTTTTGATGAAAAACTGTTTTTT
CALFFDEKLFF
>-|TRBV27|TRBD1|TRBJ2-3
TGTGCCAGCAGGCGACAGGGGAACGAGGCAGATACGCAGTATTTT
CASRRQGNEADTQYF
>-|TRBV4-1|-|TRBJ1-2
TGCGCCAGCAGCCAAGGGTTGCGCAACTACACCTTC
CASSQGLRNYTF
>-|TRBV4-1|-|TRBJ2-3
TGCGCCAGCAGCCAGTGGGACTCGCGCTACACATATACGCAGTATTTT
CASSQWDSRYTYTQYF
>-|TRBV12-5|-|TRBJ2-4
TGTGCTAGTGGTTTGGACCGAGGGGGACCGACCAAAAACATTCAGTACTTC
CASGLDRGGPTKNIQYF
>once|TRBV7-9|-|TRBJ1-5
TGTGCCAGCAGCTTAGGGCAGGGTAGGAGTCAGCCCCAGCATTTT
CASSLGQGRSQPQHF
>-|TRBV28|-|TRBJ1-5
TGTGCCACCAACGAGAGGGGGGGAAGCAATCAGCCCCAGCATTTT
CATNERGGSNQPQHF
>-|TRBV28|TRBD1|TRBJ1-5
TGTGCCAGCAGGAACGGGACAGGGGTTAATAGCAATCAGCCCCAGCATTTT
CASRNGTGVNSNQPQHF
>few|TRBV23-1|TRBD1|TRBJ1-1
TGCGCCAGCAAGCCCCAGGGGGGCGCTGAAGCTTTCTTT
CASKPQGGAEAFF
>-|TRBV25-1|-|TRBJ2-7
TGTGCCAGCAGTGAATCAGGGCAAGGGGATTACGAGCAGTACTTC
CASSESGQGDYEQYF
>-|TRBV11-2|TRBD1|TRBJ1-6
TGTGCCAGCAGCTCTCGGGGACAGGGGGCACCTTCACCCCTCCACTTT
CASSSRGQGAPSPLHF
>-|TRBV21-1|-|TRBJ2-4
TGTGCCAGCAGCAAGTTTCTTTCCGGGACAGGGCTAGCCAAAAACATTCAGTACTTC
CASSKFLSGTGLAKNIQYF
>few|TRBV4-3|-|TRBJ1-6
TGCGCCAGCAGCCAAGAATCGGGCGGGGGATTAAATAATTCACCCCTCCACTTT
CASSQESGGGLNNSPLHF
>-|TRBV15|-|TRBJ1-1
TGTGCCACCAGCAGAGGGGGCTACAGGACGGCTTTCTTT
CATSRGGYRTAFF
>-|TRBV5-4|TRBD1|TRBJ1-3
TGTGCCAGCAGCTCTCAATACGACAGGGATGACACCATATATTTT
CASSSQYDRDDTIYF
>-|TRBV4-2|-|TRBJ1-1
TGTGCCAGCAGCCAAGAATCTCCGCAAACGGGGGGCACTTGGGACACTGAAGCTTTCTTT
CASSQESPQTGGTWDTEAFF